This note documents a single TCR beta chain sequence. This sample is part of a study of regulatory T cells in long-lasting Graves disease. Arm-PCR of CDR3 regions with iRepertoire HTBI primers generated TCR beta libraries. Each CDR3 protein is one row after TCRdb ran MiXCR on the multiplex PCR reads. The table has hundreds of thousands of distinct CDR3 sequences, about 16% seen once. The CDR3 is made up of 15 amino acids. The germline V gene has CDR1 LGHDT and CDR2 YNNKEL (reference sequence). V dropped 0 bases and J dropped 1 base, with 9 bases sitting between them. Sample time point: newly diagnosed GD, antithyroid drugs for less than 3 months. From PBMCs, RNA was extracted and then used to make the TCR library. Separately, the same data were catalogued under a study of T cells in Graves' hyperthyroidism and ophthalmopathy.

The source material was peripheral blood mononuclear cells (PBMCs), sampled at new diagnosis, from a patient treated with antithyroid drugs. The chain couples TRBV3-1 to TRBJ1-1; D is undetermined. The clonotype comes from a woman aged 30 to 39 with Graves disease. CDR3 region: CASSQDLKGNTEAFF. CDR3 DNA sequence: TGTGCCAGCAGCCAAGATCTTAAGGGGAACACTGAAGCTTTCTTT. Full variable domain (remainder filled in from reference TRBV3-1 and TRBJ1-1): DTAVSQTPKYLVTQMGNDKSIKCEQNLGHDTMYWYKQDSKKFLKIMFSYNNKELIINETVPNRFSPKSPDKAHLNLHINSLELGDSAVYFCASSQDLKGNTEAFFGQGTRLTVV.